Detailed here is one TCR beta chain. The antigen remains undetermined. This sample was taken from a study of T-cell memory formation after mild COVID-19. CDR1 is LGHNA and CDR2 is YSLEER in the germline V gene. CDR3 length: 15 residues. V lost 1 base, J lost 7 bases, and 7 bases stayed unmatched. Study-wide results and caveats: Clones contracting across day 15 to 85 had a balanced CD4/CD8 profile; later expanding clones leaned CD4+.

TCRdb reanalysed the 5' RACE reads using MiXCR and keeps one entry per CDR3 protein. The table has around 420,000 distinct CDR3 sequences, 20% to 25% seen once; the top ten hold around 9.5%. The specimen sequenced was PBMCs or a T cell subset sorted from them (not recorded which). The rearrangement uses TRBV4-3 and TRBJ1-2, with TRBD1 matching 9 bases. This clonotype originated in an adult woman who had mild COVID-19 (a few samples of this study predate the infection). Cell type and time point are not known. CDR3 protein: CASSQVGQGSFGYTF. CDR3 DNA: TGCGCCAGCAGCCAAGTCGGACAGGGGTCCTTTGGCTACACCTTC.